Listed below are T cell receptor beta chains from one sample, sequenced in a study of control samples from healthy donors and cancer patients. Method: immunoSEQ multiplex PCR; TCRdb's copy keeps in-frame clones and lacks some. This sample has about 86,000 clones, with approximately 95% found just once. Material: blood. These TCRs come from a woman aged 25 to 39 in good health. Each CDR3 is given with its conserved first and last residue. The D gene is left open where the match is weak. Expanded clones get a size class; other rows say once, few or many, or leave the size out.

NA	TRBV16	TRBJ1-1	15	NA	TGTGCCAGCAGCCAATCCCAGAGAACGAACACTGAAGCTTTCTTT	CASSQSQRTNTEAFF
NA	TRBV2	TRBJ2-3	14	NA	TGTGCCAGCACTCGCGGGACCAACACAGATACGCAGTATTTT	CASTRGTNTDTQYF
TRBD1	TRBV9	TRBJ1-1	14	NA	TGTGCCAGCAGCAGAACAGGGGGCCTCGCTGAAGCTTTCTTT	CASSRTGGLAEAFF
NA	TRBV27	TRBJ2-7	11	once	TGTGCCAGCAGTCTAAGCTACGAGCAGTACTTC	CASSLSYEQYF
NA	TRBV27	TRBJ2-6	22	NA	TGTGCCAGCAGTTTATCCTGGTCTTGGGTAGGGGAGGAGGGCTCTGGGGCCAACGTCCTGACTTTC	CASSLSWSWVGEEGSGANVLTF
NA	TRBV7-2	TRBJ1-5	13	NA	TGTGCCAGCAGCTTCCCAGGGCCGCAGCCCCAGCATTTT	CASSFPGPQPQHF
NA	TRBV6-1	TRBJ2-3	16	NA	TGTGCCAGCAGTGAAGCGGTAGTCTTTGGGACAGATACGCAGTATTTT	CASSEAVVFGTDTQYF
TRBD1	TRBV5-1	TRBJ1-2	13	NA	TGCGCCAGCAGACCGGGACAGGGTGGTGGCTACACCTTC	CASRPGQGGGYTF
NA	TRBV27	TRBJ1-5	16	NA	TGTGCCAGCACTTTCTTTCAGGACATCGGCAATCAGCCCCAGCATTTT	CASTFFQDIGNQPQHF
NA	TRBV5-5	TRBJ1-1	14	NA	TGTGCCAGCAGCTTGGACAGGGTTCTCACTGAAGCTTTCTTT	CASSLDRVLTEAFF
NA	TRBV2	TRBJ1-4	13	NA	TGTGCCAGCAGTGGTCGATGGGAAGAAAAACTGTTTTTT	CASSGRWEEKLFF